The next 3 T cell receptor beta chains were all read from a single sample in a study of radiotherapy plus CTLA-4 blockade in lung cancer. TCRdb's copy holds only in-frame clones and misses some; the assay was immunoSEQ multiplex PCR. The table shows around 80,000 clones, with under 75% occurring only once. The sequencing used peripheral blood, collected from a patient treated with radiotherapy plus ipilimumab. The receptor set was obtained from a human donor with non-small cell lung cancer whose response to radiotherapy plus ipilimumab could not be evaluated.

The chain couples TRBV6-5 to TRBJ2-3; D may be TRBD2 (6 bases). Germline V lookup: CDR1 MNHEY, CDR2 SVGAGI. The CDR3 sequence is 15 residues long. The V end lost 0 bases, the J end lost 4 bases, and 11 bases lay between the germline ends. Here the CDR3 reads CASSYSREPADTQYF. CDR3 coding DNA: TGTGCCAGCAGTTACTCTCGGGAGCCAGCAGATACGCAGTATTTT.

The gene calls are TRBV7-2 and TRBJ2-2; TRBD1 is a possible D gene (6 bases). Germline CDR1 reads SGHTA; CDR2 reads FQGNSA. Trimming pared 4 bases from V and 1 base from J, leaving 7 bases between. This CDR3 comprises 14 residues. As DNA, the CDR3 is TGTGCCAGCAGCTCGACAGGGAACACCGGGGAGCTGTTTTTT. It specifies CASSSTGNTGELFF.

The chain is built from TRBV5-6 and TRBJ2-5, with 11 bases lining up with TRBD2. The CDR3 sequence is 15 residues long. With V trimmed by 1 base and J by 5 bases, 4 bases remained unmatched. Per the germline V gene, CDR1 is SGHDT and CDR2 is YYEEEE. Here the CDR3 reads CASSLSLAGGETQYF. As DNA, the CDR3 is TGTGCCAGCAGCTTGAGTCTAGCGGGGGGCGAGACCCAGTACTTC. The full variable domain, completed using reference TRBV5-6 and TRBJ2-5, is DAGVTQSPTHLIKTRGQQVTLRCSPKSGHDTVSWYQQALGQGPQFIFQYYEEEERQRGNFPDRFSGHQFPNYSSELNVNALLLGDSALYLCASSLSLAGGETQYFGPGTRLLVL.